This passage covers 21 T cell receptor beta chains from one sample sequenced in a study of identifying expanded T cells in peripheral blood. The table came from immunoSEQ multiplex PCR; TCRdb's copy has only in-frame clones and leaves some out. The sample lists 100,000 to 150,000 clones, 75% to 90% seen once, with approximately 8% in the top ten. The material sequenced was blood. The receptors stem from a person aged 18-70 years in good health.

The rearrangement uses TRBV6-5 and TRBJ1-5; D is undetermined. The CDR3 covers 14 residues. Germline values: CDR1 MNHEY, CDR2 SVGAGI. The ends were cut back, 6 bases at V and 6 bases at J, with 15 bases in the middle. This chain's CDR3 is CASSPGGSLQPQHF. Here the CDR3 DNA reads TGTGCCAGCAGCCCGGGCGGCAGTCTTCAGCCCCAGCATTTT.

This clone has a handful of counts. The chain links TRBV2 to TRBJ2-2; 9 bases map to TRBD1. J gave up 4 bases and V 10 bases, and 10 bases lay outside the gene matches. Germline V gene lookup returns CDR1 SNHLY and CDR2 FYNNEI. This CDR3 has 15 amino acids. In DNA, the CDR3 is TGTGCCATCTCCCGGGACAGGGTGACCACCGGGGAGCTGTTTTTT. Translation: CAISRDRVTTGELFF.

The chain carries TRBV12-5 and TRBJ2-1; D ambiguous. Trimming removed 5 bases at V and 0 bases at J, with 17 bases between. This CDR3 has 17 residues. The germline gives CDR1 LGHNT, CDR2 FRNRAP. The CDR3 spells CASGPLQQAISYNEQFF. The CDR3 nucleotides read TGTGCTAGTGGTCCCCTCCAGCAGGCAATCTCCTACAATGAGCAGTTCTTC.

V and J are TRBV7-6 and TRBJ2-1; TRBD2 matches 15 bases. The CDR3 is made up of 13 amino acids. With 5 bases clipped from V and 13 bases from J, the junction kept 3 bases outside the gene matches. CDR1 SGHVS and CDR2 FNYEAQ come from the germline V gene. The CDR3 here is CASSPGLAGGQFF. Here the CDR3 DNA reads TGTGCCAGCAGCCCGGGACTAGCGGGGGGCCAGTTCTTC.

This sequence joins TRBV11-2 and TRBJ1-2; D gene uncertain. This CDR3 is built from 13 residues. The V gene's germline CDR1 is SGHAT and CDR2 FQNNGV. V was cut by 5 bases and J by 2 bases, with 9 bases left in between. CDR3 in amino acids: CASSLQENYGYTF. As DNA, the CDR3 is TGTGCCAGCAGCCTGCAGGAGAACTATGGCTACACCTTC.

This clone appeared a single time. This sequence joins TRBV9 and TRBJ2-1; D might be TRBD1 (6 bases). Trimming removed 7 bases at V and 3 bases at J, with 14 bases between. CDR3 length: 14 amino acids. Germline V gene data show CDR1 as SGDLS and CDR2 as YYNGEE. In DNA, the CDR3 is TGTGCCAGCTCCAGGGGTAGGGTCTACAATGAGCAGTTCTTC. Its translation is CASSRGRVYNEQFF.

V gene TRBV2 combines with J gene TRBJ1-1; a possible D gene is TRBD1 (5 bases). V was trimmed by 6 bases and J by 6 bases, leaving 11 bases between them. The germline gives CDR1 SNHLY, CDR2 FYNNEI. This CDR3 region has 12 residues. In nucleotides, the CDR3 is TGTGCCAGCAGGGCTCGGGGCGCTGAAGCTTTCTTT. It yields the protein CASRARGAEAFF.

V usage is TRBV7-2 and J usage is TRBJ1-1, with 8 bases matching TRBD1. Germline-derived CDR1 and CDR2 are SGHTA and FQGNSA. The CDR3 covers 15 residues. With V trimmed by 1 base and J by 4 bases, 5 bases remained unmatched. The CDR3 protein is CASSLEAGQVTEAFF. The CDR3, as DNA: TGTGCCAGCAGCTTAGAAGCGGGACAGGTCACTGAAGCTTTCTTT.

The chain combines TRBV2 with TRBJ1-5; D may be TRBD1 (5 bases). V gave up 4 bases and J gave up 0 bases, with 10 bases separating them. The CDR3 length is 15 residues. From germline, CDR1 is SNHLY and CDR2 FYNNEI. CDR3 DNA sequence: TGTGCCAGCAGTGTCCAGGGCCTTAGCAATCAGCCCCAGCATTTT. Protein: CASSVQGLSNQPQHF. The full variable domain, with the rest looked up from reference TRBV2 and TRBJ1-5, is EPEVTQTPSHQVTQMGQEVILRCVPISNHLYFYWYRQILGQKVEFLVSFYNNEISEKSEIFDDQFSVERPDGSNFTLKIRSTKLEDSAMYFCASSVQGLSNQPQHFGDGTRLSIL.

This clone showed up just once. This chain joins TRBV7-8 and TRBJ1-2; D uncertain. V lost 5 bases, J lost 2 bases, and 12 bases lay in between. Germline V gene data show CDR1 as SGHVS and CDR2 as FQNEAQ. The length of the CDR3 is 14 residues. This chain's CDR3 is CASSPPGLNYGYTF. In DNA, the CDR3 is TGTGCCAGCAGCCCCCCAGGATTAAACTATGGCTACACCTTC.

The chain joins TRBV4-2 to TRBJ2-2; 11 bases are a match to TRBD2. J lost 5 bases, V lost 4 bases, and 9 bases had no gene match. The CDR3 loop spans 17 amino acids. CDR1 and CDR2 from the germline V gene are LGHNA and YNFKEQ. CDR3 nucleotide sequence: TGTGCCAGCAGCCGCCTTAGCGGGAGGGCCGTAACCGGGGAGCTGTTTTTT. Its translation: CASSRLSGRAVTGELFF.

V is TRBV2 and J is TRBJ1-3; no firm D call. Trimming shortened V by 5 bases and J by 0 bases, and 5 bases separated the two germline ends. Germline assignment: CDR1 SNHLY and CDR2 FYNNEI. The CDR3 contains 13 residues. CDR3 residues: CASSQSSGNTIYF. The CDR3 DNA reads as TGTGCCAGCAGTCAAAGCTCTGGAAACACCATATATTTT.

This sequence joins TRBV10-1 and TRBJ2-1, with 8 bases identical to TRBD2. The CDR3 runs to 16 residues. J gave up 7 bases and V 3 bases, and 11 bases lay outside the gene matches. Germline V gene lookup returns CDR1 WNHNN and CDR2 SYGVQD (reference sequence). The CDR3 is CASSDLGAGAGNEQFF. In nucleotides, the CDR3 is TGCGCCAGCAGTGATTTAGGAGCGGGAGCGGGTAATGAGCAGTTCTTC.

The chain carries TRBV11-2 and TRBJ2-3; 7 positions match TRBD1. J was trimmed by 1 base and V by 7 bases; bases with no gene match: 5. Germline loops: CDR1 SGHAT, CDR2 FQNNGV. The CDR3 runs to 14 residues. CDR3 bases: TGTGCCAGCAACCCTACAGGGGGCACAGATACGCAGTATTTT. It translates to CASNPTGGTDTQYF.

The chain has TRBV28 and TRBJ1-2, with unresolved D. CDR1 and CDR2 (germline): MDHEN, SYDVKM. CDR3 length: 13 residues. V lost 3 bases and J 6 bases, leaving 11 bases between the germline ends. The CDR3 region has the DNA TGTGCCAGCAGTTTCGGCCGACTGGATGGCTACACCTTC. Its protein is CASSFGRLDGYTF.

The chain is built from TRBV5-4 and TRBJ2-3, with TRBD2 matching 9 bases. The germline CDR1 and CDR2 sequences are SGHNT and YYREEE (reference sequence). CDR3 length: 16 residues. V was pared by 4 bases and J by 5 bases, with 11 bases of the junction left unmatched. CDR3 DNA: TGTGCCAGCAGCGCGGACCCGGGACTAGCAGGAGATACGCAGTATTTT. This gives the protein CASSADPGLAGDTQYF.

The genes are TRBV5-1 and TRBJ2-7, with D perhaps TRBD1 (5 bases). Germline CDR1 SGHRS, CDR2 YFSETQ. The CDR3 extends over 13 amino acids. V was trimmed by 4 bases and J by 4 bases, leaving 12 bases between them. CDR3 bases: TGCGCCAGCAGCCCACATCAGGGTTACGAGCAGTACTTC. Translation gives CASSPHQGYEQYF.

The chain carries TRBV7-9 and TRBJ2-4; 9 positions agree with TRBD2. CDR3 length equals 14 residues. V lost 5 bases, J lost 6 bases, and 5 bases stayed unmatched. The germline gives CDR1 SEHNR, CDR2 FQNEAQ (reference sequence). CDR3 residues: CASSLGTSLNIQYF. In nucleotides, the CDR3 is TGTGCCAGCAGCCTGGGGACTAGCCTAAACATTCAGTACTTC.

The chain joins TRBV25-1 to TRBJ1-6; D remains unclear. Looked up from germline, CDR1 is MGHDK and CDR2 is SYGVNS. Trimming pared 1 base from V and 7 bases from J, leaving 11 bases between. CDR3 length: 15 amino acids. CDR3: CASSESRSRNSPLHF. In DNA, the CDR3 is TGTGCCAGCAGTGAATCAAGGTCCAGGAATTCACCCCTCCACTTT.

The chain recombines TRBV11-2 with TRBJ2-7; a possible D gene is TRBD2 (5 bases). This CDR3 spans 16 amino acids. V lost 1 base and J 0 bases, leaving 13 bases between the germline ends. CDR1 and CDR2 (germline): SGHAT, FQNNGV. The CDR3 DNA reads as TGTGCCAGCAGCTTAGGCGGGCTACTGAGCTCCTACGAGCAGTACTTC. Encoded protein: CASSLGGLLSSYEQYF. Full variable domain (remainder filled in from reference TRBV11-2 and TRBJ2-7): EAGVAQSPRYKIIEKRQSVAFWCNPISGHATLYWYQQILGQGPKLLIQFQNNGVVDDSQLPKDRFSAERLKGVDSTLKIQPAKLEDSAVYLCASSLGGLLSSYEQYFGPGTRLTVT.

This chain joins TRBV11-2 and TRBJ2-7, with 7 bases that match TRBD1. Unmatched junction bases numbered 7, after V lost 5 bases and J lost 6 bases. CDR3 length: 13 amino acids. The germline V gene has CDR1 SGHAT and CDR2 FQNNGV. Here the CDR3 reads CASSADRAPEQYF. The CDR3, as DNA: TGTGCCAGCAGCGCAGACAGGGCACCCGAGCAGTACTTC. The full variable domain, its missing parts supplied by reference TRBV11-2 and TRBJ2-7, is EAGVAQSPRYKIIEKRQSVAFWCNPISGHATLYWYQQILGQGPKLLIQFQNNGVVDDSQLPKDRFSAERLKGVDSTLKIQPAKLEDSAVYLCASSADRAPEQYFGPGTRLTVT.